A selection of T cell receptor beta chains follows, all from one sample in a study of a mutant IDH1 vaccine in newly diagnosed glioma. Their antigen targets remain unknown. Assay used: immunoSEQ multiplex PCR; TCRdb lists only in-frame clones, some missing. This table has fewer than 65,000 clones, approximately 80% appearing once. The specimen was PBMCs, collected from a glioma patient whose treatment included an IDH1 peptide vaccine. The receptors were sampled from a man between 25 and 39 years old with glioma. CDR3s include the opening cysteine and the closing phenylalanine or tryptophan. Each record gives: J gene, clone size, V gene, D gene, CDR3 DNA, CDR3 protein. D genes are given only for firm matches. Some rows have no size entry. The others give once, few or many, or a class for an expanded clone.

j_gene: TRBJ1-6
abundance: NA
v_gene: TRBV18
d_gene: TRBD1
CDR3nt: TGTGCCAGCTCACCACCGTCACAGGGGGGGACACCCCTCCACTTT
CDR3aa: CASSPPSQGGTPLHF

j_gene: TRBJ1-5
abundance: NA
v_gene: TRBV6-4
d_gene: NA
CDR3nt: TGTGCCAGCAGCAAGGAAGTTTATCAGCCCCAGCATTTT
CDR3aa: CASSKEVYQPQHF

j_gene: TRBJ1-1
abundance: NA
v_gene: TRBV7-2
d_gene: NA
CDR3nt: TGTGCCAGCAGCTTTGGCGGGATCGAAGCTTTCTTT
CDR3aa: CASSFGGIEAFF

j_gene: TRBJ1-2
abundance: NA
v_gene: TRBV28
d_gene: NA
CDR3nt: TGTGCCAGCCAAGGAGGATTGGTTGGCTACACCTTC
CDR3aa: CASQGGLVGYTF

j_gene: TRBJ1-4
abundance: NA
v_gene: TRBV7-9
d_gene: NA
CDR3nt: TGTGCCAGCAGCTTAAGGCAAAGTCTTGAAAAACTGTTTTTT
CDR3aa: CASSLRQSLEKLFF

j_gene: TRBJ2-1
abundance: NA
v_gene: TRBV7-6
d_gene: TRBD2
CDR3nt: TGTGCCAGCAGCGACCCCGGACTAGCGGGGGGCAATGAGCAGTTCTTC
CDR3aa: CASSDPGLAGGNEQFF

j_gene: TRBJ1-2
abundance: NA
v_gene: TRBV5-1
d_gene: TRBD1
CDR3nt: TGCGCCAGCAGCCCGAATTATAGGACAGGATATGGCTACACCTTC
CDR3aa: CASSPNYRTGYGYTF

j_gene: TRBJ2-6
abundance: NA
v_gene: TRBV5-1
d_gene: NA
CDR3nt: TGCGCCAGCAGCTTGACAGACCCTGGGGCCAACGTCCTGACTTTC
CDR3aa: CASSLTDPGANVLTF

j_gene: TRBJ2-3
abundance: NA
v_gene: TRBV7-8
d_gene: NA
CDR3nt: TGTGCCAGCAGCTTAGGGGAAGCAGCGCAGTATTTT
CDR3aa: CASSLGEAAQYF

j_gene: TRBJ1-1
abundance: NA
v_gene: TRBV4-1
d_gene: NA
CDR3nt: TGCGCCAGCAGCCAAATAGGGGGTACTGAAGCTTTCTTT
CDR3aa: CASSQIGGTEAFF

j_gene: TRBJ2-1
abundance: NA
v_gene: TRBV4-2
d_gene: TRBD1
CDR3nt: TGTGCCAGCAGCCAAGATGGGGGACAGGAGGCCTACAATGAGCAGTTCTTC
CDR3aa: CASSQDGGQEAYNEQFF

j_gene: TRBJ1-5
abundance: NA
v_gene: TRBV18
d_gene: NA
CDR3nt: TGTGCCAGCTCACGCCAAGACAATCAGCCCCAGCATTTT
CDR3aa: CASSRQDNQPQHF

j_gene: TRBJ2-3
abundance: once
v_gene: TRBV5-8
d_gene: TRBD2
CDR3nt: TGTGCCAGCAGCTTGGGACTAGCGGGGGGGCCGACATTAGATACGCAGTATTTT
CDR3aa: CASSLGLAGGPTLDTQYF

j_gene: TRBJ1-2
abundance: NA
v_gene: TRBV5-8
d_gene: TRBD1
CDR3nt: TGTGCCAGCACTCCGAGGAGCAGGGGGCATGGCTACACCTTC
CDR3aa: CASTPRSRGHGYTF

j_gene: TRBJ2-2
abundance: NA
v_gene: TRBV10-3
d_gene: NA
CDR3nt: TGTGCCATCAGTGAGTCGGGCATAAACACCGGGGAGCTGTTTTTT
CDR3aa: CAISESGINTGELFF

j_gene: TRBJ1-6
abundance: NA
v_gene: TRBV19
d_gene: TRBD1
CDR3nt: TGTGCCAGTAGCTCCGGGACAGCCACAGGGCTTAATAATTCACCCCTCCACTTT
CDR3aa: CASSSGTATGLNNSPLHF

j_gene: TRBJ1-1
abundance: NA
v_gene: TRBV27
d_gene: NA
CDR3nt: TGTGCCAGCAGTTTAATGAATTCTGTGACTGAAGCTTTCTTT
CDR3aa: CASSLMNSVTEAFF

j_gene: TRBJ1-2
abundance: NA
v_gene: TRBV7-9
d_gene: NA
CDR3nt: TGTGCCAGCAGCTCCGGGGGCTATGGCTACACCTTC
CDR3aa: CASSSGGYGYTF

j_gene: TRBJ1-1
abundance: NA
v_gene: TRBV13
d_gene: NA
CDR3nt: TGTGCCAGCACCCTCTCCCAGGGGCGTAACACTGAAGCTTTCTTT
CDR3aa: CASTLSQGRNTEAFF

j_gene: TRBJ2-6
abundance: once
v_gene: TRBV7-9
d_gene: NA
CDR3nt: TGTGCCAGCAGCTTAGAGGGGTCCTCTGGGGCCAACGTCCTGACTTTC
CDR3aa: CASSLEGSSGANVLTF

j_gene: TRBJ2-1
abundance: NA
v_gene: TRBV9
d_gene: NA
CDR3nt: TGTGCCAGCAGCAAACGTGGGGAGGGGGCCAATGAGCAGTTCTTC
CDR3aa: CASSKRGEGANEQFF

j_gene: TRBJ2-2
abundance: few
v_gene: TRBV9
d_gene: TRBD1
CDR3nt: TGTGCCAGCAGCGTAGCGGCAGGGGGCAGCGGGGAGCTGTTTTTT
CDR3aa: CASSVAAGGSGELFF

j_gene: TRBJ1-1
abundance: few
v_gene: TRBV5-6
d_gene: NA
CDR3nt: TGTGCCAGCAGCTATGGGAACGCTGAAGCTTTCTTT
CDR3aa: CASSYGNAEAFF

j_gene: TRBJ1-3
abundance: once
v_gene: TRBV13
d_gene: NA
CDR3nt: TGTGCCAGCAGCCGGGCGACAGGAAACACCATATATTTT
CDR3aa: CASSRATGNTIYF

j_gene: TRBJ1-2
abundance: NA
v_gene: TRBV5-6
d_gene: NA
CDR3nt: TGTGCCAGCAGTCGGGACGGACGGGATGGCTACACCTTC
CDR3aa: CASSRDGRDGYTF

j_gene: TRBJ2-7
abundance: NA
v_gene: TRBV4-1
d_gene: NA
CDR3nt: TGCGCCAGCAGCCACACAGAGACCTACGAGCAGTACTTC
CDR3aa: CASSHTETYEQYF

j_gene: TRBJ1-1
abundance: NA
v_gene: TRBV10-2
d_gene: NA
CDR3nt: TGCGCCAGCATAGGGCAGGGGCTTTCCTACACTGAAGCTTTCTTT
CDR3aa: CASIGQGLSYTEAFF

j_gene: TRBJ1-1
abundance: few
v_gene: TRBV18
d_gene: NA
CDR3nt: TGTGCCAGCTCACCACCGTCAGGGAGGATTGCGGAAGCTTTCTTT
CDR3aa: CASSPPSGRIAEAFF